This T cell receptor beta chain was recovered during a study of cytotoxic CD8 clonotypes in ibrutinib-treated CLL. Study in general: After median roughly 70 months, approximately 14 stayed in remission, approximately twelve progressed; responses around 24 partial, 2 complete. Findings and caveats of the study: Researchers report that baseline clonality outpaced age-matched healthy donors and tracked circulating CD8+ T-cell counts.

V shed 2 bases, J shed 5 bases, and the junction held 7 bases outside the gene matches. The CDR3 has 15 amino acids. Germline lookup yields CDR1 KGHSH and CDR2 LQKENI. Generated by immunoSEQ multiplex PCR, the TCRdb table keeps only in-frame clones and is missing some. Found here are about 130,000 clones, around three quarters of them singletons; the top ten hold 9.5% to 15%. Frozen PBMC stocks contributed roughly 2.1 micrograms of genomic DNA to the TCR beta libraries. With regard to this clone: Its antigen remains unidentified.

The V call is TRBV18, the J call TRBJ2-5, with 8 bases aligning to TRBD1. This TCR was recovered from a human donor with chronic lymphocytic leukemia. Sequences were derived from PBMCs, sampled after 12 months of ibrutinib treatment. In DNA form, the CDR3 reads TGTGCCAGCTCACCAAGACAGGGGATACGGGAGACCCAGTACTTC. Translated, it gives CASSPRQGIRETQYF.